This T cell receptor (beta chain) is drawn from a study of STAT5B mutations in CD4+ large granular lymphocyte leukemia. Study observations and caveats: Higher CD4+ than CD8+ T-LGLL clonality might reflect small sample size. Patient CD4-sorted repertoires stayed more clonal than healthy ones after leukemic-clone removal.

Points on this clone: Its cognate antigen is unknown.

In the authors' workflow: Productive clonotypes were detectable down to 2.59 x 10-5 frequency. Data came from immunoSEQ multiplex PCR; TCRdb stores just in-frame clones and leaves some out. The DNA gave D and trimming, while V, J and clone size come from that table. This sample has some 23,000 clones, with around three quarters found just once. This CDR3 is built from 12 residues. Germline values: CDR1 ENHRY, CDR2 SYGVKD. V was pared by 8 bases and J by 5 bases, with 10 bases between. This clonotype originated in a human donor in good health. Sequencing used CD4+ T cells from blood buffy coats. This chain connects TRBV10-3 to TRBJ1-5; the D is unclear. The CDR3 region is CAIGQVDQPQHF. DNA of the CDR3: TGTGCCATCGGCCAGGTCGATCAGCCCCAGCATTTT.